This T cell receptor (beta chain) was captured in a study of T-cell memory formation after mild COVID-19. The overall study: TCR clusters were largely donor specific. General observations from the study: CD4+ contracting clones were mainly CM and EM; CD8+ ones, EMRA. Whether day 37 second-wave clones are SARS-CoV-2-specific was not confirmed.

The CDR3 contains 18 residues. J lost 0 bases, V lost 6 bases, and 13 bases had no gene match. Germline V gives CDR1 SGHTA, CDR2 FQGTGA. This clonotype was detected only a few times. Its target is unknown. TCRalpha and TCRbeta libraries used 5'RACE with constant-segment primers and UMIs. TCRdb used MiXCR to reprocess the 5' RACE reads, holding one entry per CDR3 protein. The sample includes 150,000 to 200,000 distinct CDR3 sequences, 20% to 25% seen only once; the top ten take under 25%. The chain recombines TRBV7-3 with TRBJ1-5; 8 bases map to TRBD1. This TCR derives from an adult woman who had mild COVID-19 (a few samples of this study predate the infection). Cell type and time point are not known. Input material: PBMCs or a T cell subset sorted from them (not recorded which). This CDR3 is CASRNSGQEPYSNQPQHF. The CDR3 bases are TGTGCCAGCAGGAACTCGGGACAGGAACCCTATAGCAATCAGCCCCAGCATTTT.